Included here is one TCR beta chain sequence, with context. Its binding antigen is unknown. No much larger clonotype is one base removed from it; base qualities were not supplied. For sequencing of the TCRbeta CDR3 region, genomic DNA was extracted from the sorted cells. The immunoSEQ Assay was used to sequence the TCRbeta CDR3 regions. Held by TCRdb, this immuneACCESS table contains in-frame sequences only and omits some clones. Under half of the omission traces to an unresolved V gene where checked; the cause of the rest is unknown. The sample includes roughly 77,000 clones, with roughly 90% observed a single time. About 0.54% of the sample rests with the top ten. The trial excluded patients who had a history of autoimmune disease or were on systemic immunosuppression. Peripheral blood for TCR sequencing was drawn from every dose cohort at baseline, at cycle 4 day 1 and at cycle 7 day 1. The samples were drawn from a first-in-human, open-label, multicenter phase I dose-escalation trial of ivuxolimab. Adults with locally advanced or metastatic head and neck squamous cell, hepatocellular, melanoma or renal cell carcinoma were enrolled in the trial. Before TCR sequencing, CD4+ T cells and CD8+ T cells from peripheral blood were sorted into separate populations.

The data originate from a study of OX40 agonist ivuxolimab in advanced cancers. Regarding the complete study: Ivuxolimab was an agonistic, fully human IgG2 monoclonal antibody directed against OX40 (CD134), a costimulatory receptor. Peripheral TCRbeta sequencing aimed to test whether ivuxolimab altered TCR sequence diversity and caused clonal T-cell expansion. Patients were allowed to have had prior anti-PD-1, anti-PD-L1 or anti-CTLA-4 therapy, and approximately 37% of the dose-escalation patients had been treated with checkpoint inhibitors. Intravenous ivuxolimab was administered to patients every 2 weeks at six dose levels: 0.01, 0.1, 0.3, 1.5, 3 and 10 mg/kg. Partial responses occurred in three dose-escalation patients, of whom one had hepatocellular carcinoma and two had cutaneous melanoma. Of the approximately 50 dose-escalation patients, hepatocellular carcinoma was present in about 20, melanoma in roughly 15, renal cell carcinoma in 9 and head and neck cancer in 9. In the dose-escalation cohort, roughly 82% of patients were male, and the mean age was 60 years with a range of roughly 20 to 79. The monotherapy dose-escalation portion (N = 52 patients) of the phase I ivuxolimab trial is reported in the paper. Study-level results and caveats: Antigen specificity was not determined for the clonally expanded peripheral T cells. After ivuxolimab, expanded clones were on average more numerous among CD8+ T cells than among CD4+ T cells. At doses of 0.1 to 3.0 mg/kg, clonal expansion of both CD4+ and CD8+ T cells in blood was seen between baseline and week 6. In the 0.1-3.0 mg/kg groups, partial responders were among the patients with the lowest normalized peripheral clonal expansion, particularly in CD8+ T cells. Low levels of normalized T-cell clonal expansion were also shown by some nonresponding patients.

The sample here was CD4+ or CD8+ T cells sorted from blood, taken in a trial of the OX40 agonist ivuxolimab. The clonotype was recovered from an adult with an advanced solid tumor such as melanoma, head and neck, liver or kidney cancer.

CDR3 region: CASSVRLAASTDTQYF. The sequence in DNA is TGTGCCAGCAGCGTCCGACTAGCGGCTAGCACAGATACGCAGTATTTT. The rearrangement joined TRBV7-6 to TRBJ2-3, with TRBD2 identical over 9 junction bases. The CDR3 covers 16 residues, taking in both the cysteine and the phenylalanine. Only CDR3 DNA is held: 48 bases, read in frame from base 1. For CDR1 and CDR2, the germline V gene lists SGHVS and FNYEAQ. Compared with germline, V lacks 5 bases and J lacks 0 bases; bases without a gene match: 6.